The next 12 T cell receptor beta chains were all read from a single sample in a study of blood T cell repertoires in COVID-19. Method: immunoSEQ multiplex PCR; TCRdb's copy keeps in-frame clones and lacks some. The sample comprises 200,000 to 250,000 clones, roughly 84% of which are singletons, and 3% to 4.5% rests with the top ten. Specimen: peripheral blood. The receptors were sampled from a woman at least 80 years old with acute or convalescent COVID-19.

The chain couples TRBV28 to TRBJ1-2; tentative D call: TRBD1 (5 bases). The V end was cut by 2 bases, the J end by 6 bases, with 10 bases between. CDR1 is MDHEN and CDR2 is SYDVKM in the germline V gene. This CDR3 region has 13 residues. This CDR3 reads CASSLRGFDGYTF. The CDR3 DNA follows: TGTGCCAGCAGTTTAAGGGGTTTTGATGGCTACACCTTC.

The chain employs TRBV3-1 (or the pseudogene TRBV3-2) and TRBJ2-3; TRBD2 matches at 7 bases. CDR1 is LGHDT, CDR2 YNNKEL, per germline (reference sequence). The trim removed 4 bases at V and 2 bases at J, leaving 6 bases unmatched. The CDR3 spans 15 residues. CDR3 coding DNA: TGTGCCAGCAGCCCCCGCGGGGGATTCACAGATACGCAGTATTTT. This gives the protein CASSPRGGFTDTQYF.

In this sample, this clone turned up once. The J gene is TRBJ2-5, the V gene TRBV14; 7 nucleotides match TRBD1. Germline CDR1 reads SGHDN; CDR2 reads FVKESK. CDR3 length: 17 amino acids. J was trimmed by 1 base and V by 0 bases; bases with no gene match: 8. The DNA for the CDR3 is TGTGCCAGCAGCCAAGATGTCCACAGGGGCGGCCAAGAGACCCAGTACTTC. Protein: CASSQDVHRGGQETQYF.

Only a few counts were recorded for this clone. The rearrangement joins TRBV2 to TRBJ1-2; no reliable D call. The CDR3 extends over 11 amino acids. Germline V CDR1 and CDR2: SNHLY, FYNNEI. Trimming took 8 bases from V and 6 from J, leaving 10 bases between them. CDR3 in amino acids: CASFGSDGYTF. Written as DNA, the CDR3 is TGTGCCAGCTTCGGTTCTGATGGCTACACCTTC.

The chain recombines TRBV7-2 with TRBJ1-1; tentatively, D is TRBD1 (6 bases). Per the germline V gene, CDR1 is SGHTA and CDR2 is FQGNSA. The CDR3 runs to 14 residues. Trimming took 1 base from V and 5 from J, leaving 11 bases between them. The CDR3 nucleotides read TGTGCCAGCAGCTTAGGAGACAGGCTAACTGAAGCTTTCTTT. Translating it yields CASSLGDRLTEAFF.

This chain links TRBV4-3 with TRBJ2-5; maybe TRBD2 (6 bases). In germline, CDR1 is LGHNA, CDR2 YSLEER. Trimming took off 2 bases at V and 1 base at J, with 11 bases between the two ends. The CDR3 is 15 residues long. The CDR3 bases are TGCGCCAGCAGCCAACGGGCGGGATCCCAAGAGACCCAGTACTTC. This sequence encodes CASSQRAGSQETQYF.

This clone was found once. The chain is built from TRBV7-9 and TRBJ1-1, with 7 bases identical to TRBD1. Per the germline V gene, CDR1 is SEHNR and CDR2 is FQNEAQ (reference sequence). The CDR3 sequence is 14 residues long. Trimming removed 2 bases from V and 3 bases from J; junction bases left unmatched: 3. CDR3 in DNA: TGTGCCAGCAGCTTAAGACAGGGAGACACTGAAGCTTTCTTT. Translating gives CASSLRQGDTEAFF. Full variable domain (outside the CDR3, taken from reference TRBV7-9 and TRBJ1-1): DTGVSQNPRHKITKRGQNVTFRCDPISEHNRLYWYRQTLGQGPEFLTYFQNEAQLEKSRLLSDRFSAERPKGSFSTLEIQRTEQGDSAMYLCASSLRQGDTEAFFGQGTRLTVV.

V is TRBV19 and J is TRBJ2-5, with 11 bases aligning to TRBD2. The CDR3 contains 19 residues. Per the germline V gene, CDR1 is LNHDA and CDR2 is SQIVND (reference sequence). V shed 8 bases, J shed 5 bases, and the junction held 22 bases outside the gene matches. CDR3 protein: CASSRFGTSGVQVGETQYF. As DNA, the CDR3 is TGTGCCAGTTCTCGCTTCGGGACTAGCGGAGTCCAAGTCGGTGAGACCCAGTACTTC. The full variable domain, completed using reference TRBV19 and TRBJ2-5, is DGGITQSPKYLFRKEGQNVTLSCEQNLNHDAMYWYRQDPGQGLRLIYYSQIVNDFQKGDIAEGYSVSREKKESFPLTVTSAQKNPTAFYLCASSRFGTSGVQVGETQYFGPGTRLLVL.

V and J are TRBV5-1 and TRBJ2-2, with 8 nucleotides matching TRBD1. Germline-derived CDR1 and CDR2 are SGHRS and YFSETQ. Trimming removed 3 bases from V and 0 bases from J; junction bases left unmatched: 4. This CDR3 is built from 16 residues. The CDR3 region is CASSSDRGANTGELFF. In DNA, the CDR3 is TGCGCCAGCAGCTCCGACAGGGGTGCGAACACCGGGGAGCTGTTTTTT.

The rearrangement joins TRBV7-2 to TRBJ2-7; D is possibly TRBD1 (5 bases). CDR1 and CDR2 from the germline V gene are SGHTA and FQGNSA. The V end was cut by 0 bases, the J end by 0 bases, with 9 bases between. The CDR3 has 15 residues. CDR3 DNA sequence: TGTGCCAGCAGCTTAGCTACAGGCCCCTCCTACGAGCAGTACTTC. This codes for CASSLATGPSYEQYF.

The chain links TRBV7-9 to TRBJ2-7; the D gene is possibly TRBD2 (5 bases). Germline V gene lookup returns CDR1 SEHNR and CDR2 FQNEAQ (reference sequence). The germline V and J ends were trimmed by 0 bases and 5 bases, with 20 bases remaining between them. The length of the CDR3 is 17 residues. The DNA for the CDR3 is TGTGCCAGCAGCTTAGCAAATACCGGGAAGATCGGGCACGAGCAGTACTTC. Its translation: CASSLANTGKIGHEQYF.

This clone was seen a handful of times. The gene calls are TRBV5-4 and TRBJ2-2; D is perhaps TRBD1 (7 bases). Trimming shortened V by 4 bases and J by 1 base, and 20 bases separated the two germline ends. In germline, CDR1 is SGHNT, CDR2 YYREEE (reference sequence). The CDR3 spans 18 residues. CDR3 region: CASSPAGGLRENTGELFF. The CDR3 nucleotides read TGTGCCAGCAGCCCGGCAGGGGGGCTTCGGGAGAACACCGGGGAGCTGTTTTTT.